Each of the 16 T cell receptor beta chains below was sequenced from the same sample in a study of T cell responses to AZD1222 COVID-19 vaccine. Some clones are missing from TCRdb's copy, which holds only in-frame ones; the method was immunoSEQ multiplex PCR. The sample consists of approximately 92,000 clones, 80% to 90% of them appearing once. The material sequenced was peripheral blood, taken on day 0 of AZD1222 vaccination. The receptor set was obtained from an adult in good health.

The rearrangement links TRBV27 to TRBJ1-2; D possibly corresponds to TRBD1 (5 bases). CDR3 length: 14 amino acids. With 10 bases removed from V and 7 bases from J, the gap between germline ends came to 22 bases. CDR1 MNHEY and CDR2 SMNVEV come from the germline V gene (reference sequence). Here the CDR3 reads CAIHPGGANGGYTF. DNA of the CDR3: TGTGCCATCCACCCGGGAGGGGCGAATGGTGGCTACACCTTC.

The chain carries TRBV5-1 and TRBJ2-1; D is possibly TRBD2 (6 bases). The V and J ends lost 0 bases and 6 bases respectively, with 10 bases between them. The CDR3 sequence is 14 residues long. Per the germline V gene, CDR1 is SGHRS and CDR2 is YFSETQ. The CDR3 loop is CASSLGLVPNEQFF. The CDR3, as DNA: TGCGCCAGCAGCTTGGGACTAGTCCCCAATGAGCAGTTCTTC.

The gene calls are TRBV5-4 and TRBJ1-6, with D unresolved. This CDR3 has 15 residues. Germline assignment: CDR1 SGHNT and CDR2 YYREEE (reference sequence). The ends were cut back, 0 bases at V and 7 bases at J, with 11 bases in the middle. CDR3 residues: CASSLDRGSNSPLHF. CDR3 bases: TGTGCCAGCAGCTTGGACAGAGGATCCAATTCACCCCTCCACTTT.

This chain joins TRBV6-5 and TRBJ1-1; D is undetermined. CDR3 length: 15 amino acids. V lost 5 bases and J 4 bases, leaving 17 bases between the germline ends. Germline V lookup: CDR1 MNHEY, CDR2 SVGAGI. This CDR3 reads CASSIETARSTEAFF. In DNA, the CDR3 is TGTGCCAGCAGTATAGAGACTGCGAGAAGCACTGAAGCTTTCTTT.

This sequence joins TRBV15 and TRBJ2-5; TRBD2 might be the D (6 bases). From germline, CDR1 is LNHNV and CDR2 YYDKDF (reference sequence). Trimming took 5 bases from V and 1 from J, leaving 8 bases between them. CDR3 length: 13 residues. The DNA for the CDR3 is TGTGCCACCAGCTGGGGGGTCCAAGAGACCCAGTACTTC. Residues: CATSWGVQETQYF.

J is TRBJ2-3 and V is TRBV19, with 9 bases that match TRBD1. CDR3 length equals 13 residues. The ends lost 8 bases at V and 6 bases at J; junction bases unmatched: 6. Germline V CDR1 and CDR2: LNHDA, SQIVND (reference sequence). CDR3 sequence reads: CASEGTGTDTQYF. As DNA, the CDR3 is TGTGCCAGTGAAGGGACAGGGACGGATACGCAGTATTTT.

This clone was seen a single time. The chain links TRBV3-1 (or the pseudogene TRBV3-2) to TRBJ2-3; no reliable D call. The germline gives CDR1 LGHDT, CDR2 YNNKEL (reference sequence). This CDR3 has 12 amino acids. Trimming shortened V by 4 bases and J by 2 bases, and 4 bases separated the two germline ends. CDR3 bases: TGTGCCAGCAGCCCCTACACAGATACGCAGTATTTT. This translates into CASSPYTDTQYF.

The chain combines TRBV3-1 (or the pseudogene TRBV3-2) with TRBJ2-3; D gene ambiguous. The germline V gene has CDR1 LGHDT and CDR2 YNNKEL (reference sequence). V lost 4 bases and J lost 0, with 8 bases in between. CDR3 length: 14 residues. The CDR3 bases are TGTGCCAGCAGCCCGCCGGTGAGCACAGATACGCAGTATTTT. Translated, it gives CASSPPVSTDTQYF.

This chain links TRBV30 with TRBJ1-5; 10 bases are a match to TRBD1. The CDR3 is 14 residues long. V lost 6 bases, J lost 2 bases, and 4 bases stayed unmatched. Germline V gives CDR1 GTSNPN, CDR2 SVGIG (reference sequence). Written as DNA, the CDR3 is TGTGCCTGTTCGGGGACAGGGGGCAATCAGCCCCAGCATTTT. Amino acids: CACSGTGGNQPQHF.

This chain connects TRBV6-1 to TRBJ1-6; no clear D. The V end lost 0 bases, the J end lost 7 bases, and 10 bases lay between the germline ends. Germline values: CDR1 MNHNS, CDR2 SASEGT. CDR3 length: 15 residues. The CDR3 bases are TGTGCCAGCAGTGAAGCGTGGGGTGGCAATTCACCCCTCCACTTT. The encoded protein is CASSEAWGGNSPLHF.

This rearrangement joins TRBV4-2 to TRBJ1-2, with 10 positions matching TRBD1. This CDR3 is built from 15 residues. J gave up 6 bases and V 4 bases, and 8 bases lay outside the gene matches. The germline gives CDR1 LGHNA, CDR2 YNFKEQ. DNA of the CDR3: TGTGCCAGCAGCCGGGACCCCGGGACAGGGGATGGCTACACCTTC. This translates into CASSRDPGTGDGYTF.

The rearrangement uses TRBV19 and TRBJ1-5; D may be TRBD1 (6 bases). V lost 3 bases and J 8 bases, leaving 17 bases between the germline ends. This CDR3 comprises 15 residues. Germline loops: CDR1 LNHDA, CDR2 SQIVND (reference sequence). The CDR3 region is CASSMGHGESKPQHF. Here the CDR3 DNA reads TGTGCCAGTAGTATGGGACATGGAGAAAGTAAGCCCCAGCATTTT. Looking up the rest from reference TRBV19 and TRBJ1-5 gives the full variable domain: DGGITQSPKYLFRKEGQNVTLSCEQNLNHDAMYWYRQDPGQGLRLIYYSQIVNDFQKGDIAEGYSVSREKKESFPLTVTSAQKNPTAFYLCASSMGHGESKPQHFGDGTRLSIL.

The J gene is TRBJ1-3, the V gene TRBV3-1 (or the pseudogene TRBV3-2); maybe TRBD1 (5 bases). V lost 4 bases to trimming and J lost 0 bases, with 7 bases between them. This CDR3 contains 14 residues. Germline CDR1 LGHDT, CDR2 YNNKEL (reference sequence). For the CDR3, the DNA is TGTGCCAGCAGCCCCGGACACTCTGGAAACACCATATATTTT. Protein product: CASSPGHSGNTIYF.

This clone was seen once. The chain combines TRBV7-2 with TRBJ2-7; possibly TRBD2 for D (5 bases). Trimming took 5 bases from V and 2 from J, leaving 13 bases between them. CDR3 size: 14 residues. Per germline, CDR1 SGHTA and CDR2 FQGNSA. Written as DNA, the CDR3 is TGTGCCAGCAGCGTGCATCGCGGGCCCTACGAGCAGTACTTC. It is translated as CASSVHRGPYEQYF.

This clone was recorded only once. The chain uses TRBV19 and TRBJ2-1, with 14 bases aligning to TRBD2. Germline V gene lookup returns CDR1 LNHDA and CDR2 SQIVND (reference sequence). The ends lost 7 bases at V and 1 base at J; junction bases unmatched: 3. This CDR3 spans 16 amino acids. CDR3 loop: CASKRLAGGSYNEQFF. The CDR3 DNA reads as TGTGCCAGTAAAAGACTAGCGGGAGGGTCCTACAATGAGCAGTTCTTC.

This chain links TRBV12-3 or TRBV12-4 with TRBJ1-2; no reliable D call. V gave up 0 bases and J gave up 6 bases, with 8 bases separating them. CDR3 length equals 13 residues. The CDR3 DNA follows: TGTGCCAGCAGTTTAGCCCGGGGTAATGGCTACACCTTC. As protein: CASSLARGNGYTF.